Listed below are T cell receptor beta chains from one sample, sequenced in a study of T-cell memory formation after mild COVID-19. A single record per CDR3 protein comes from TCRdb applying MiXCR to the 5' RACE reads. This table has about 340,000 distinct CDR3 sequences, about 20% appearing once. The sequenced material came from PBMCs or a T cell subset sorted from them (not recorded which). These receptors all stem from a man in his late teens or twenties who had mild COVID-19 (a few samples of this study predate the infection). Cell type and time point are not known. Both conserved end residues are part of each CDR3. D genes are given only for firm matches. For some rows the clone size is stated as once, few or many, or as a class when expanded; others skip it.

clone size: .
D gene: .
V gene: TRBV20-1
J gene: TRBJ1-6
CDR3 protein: CSASPDSQRSSPLHF
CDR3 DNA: TGCAGTGCTAGCCCGGACAGCCAAAGGTCTTCACCCCTCCACTTT

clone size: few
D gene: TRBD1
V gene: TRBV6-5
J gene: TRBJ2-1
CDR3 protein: CASSYSGTGGEQFF
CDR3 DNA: TGTGCCAGCAGTTACTCCGGGACAGGGGGTGAGCAGTTCTTC

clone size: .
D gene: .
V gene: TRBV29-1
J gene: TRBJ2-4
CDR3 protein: CSVSGPENIQYF
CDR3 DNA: TGCAGCGTTAGCGGGCCAGAAAACATTCAGTACTTC

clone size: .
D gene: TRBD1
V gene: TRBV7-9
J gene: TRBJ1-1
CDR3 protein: CASSSDRGNMNTEAFF
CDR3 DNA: TGTGCCAGCAGCTCAGACAGGGGGAACATGAACACTGAAGCTTTCTTT

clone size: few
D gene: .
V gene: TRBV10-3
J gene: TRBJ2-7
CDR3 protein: CAISESLLPYEQYF
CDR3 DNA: TGTGCCATCAGTGAGTCCCTGCTCCCCTACGAGCAGTACTTC

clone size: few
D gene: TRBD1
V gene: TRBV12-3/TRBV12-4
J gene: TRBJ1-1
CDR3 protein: CASSPTGGRTEAFF
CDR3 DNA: TGTGCCAGCAGTCCAACAGGGGGAAGGACTGAAGCTTTCTTT

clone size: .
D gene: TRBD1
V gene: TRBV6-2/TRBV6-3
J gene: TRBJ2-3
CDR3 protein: CASSYEVGTGITDTQYF
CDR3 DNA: TGTGCCAGCAGTTACGAAGTTGGGACAGGGATTACAGATACGCAGTATTTT

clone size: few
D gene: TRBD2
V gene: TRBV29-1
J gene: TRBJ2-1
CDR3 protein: CSVVPFLGLAGHNEQFF
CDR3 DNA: TGCAGCGTTGTGCCATTCCTCGGACTAGCGGGGCACAATGAGCAGTTCTTC

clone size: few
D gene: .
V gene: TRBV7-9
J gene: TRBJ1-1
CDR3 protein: CASSLRQGLMNTEAFF
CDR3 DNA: TGTGCCAGCAGCTTGAGGCAGGGGCTAATGAACACTGAAGCTTTCTTT

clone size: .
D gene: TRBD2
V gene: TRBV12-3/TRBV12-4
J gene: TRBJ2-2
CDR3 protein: CASSLDSGFGGELFF
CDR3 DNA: TGTGCCAGCAGTTTAGATAGCGGGTTCGGCGGGGAGCTGTTTTTT

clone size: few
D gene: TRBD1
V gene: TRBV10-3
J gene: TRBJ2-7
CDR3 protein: CAISGGRDRASEQYF
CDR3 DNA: TGTGCCATCAGTGGGGGGCGGGACAGGGCGTCCGAGCAGTACTTC

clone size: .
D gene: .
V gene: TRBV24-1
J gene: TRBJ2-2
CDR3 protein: CATSDPPIGELFF
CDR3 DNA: TGTGCCACCAGTGACCCTCCAATCGGGGAGCTGTTTTTT

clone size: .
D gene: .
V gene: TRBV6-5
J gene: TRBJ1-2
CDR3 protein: CASSAPREGRDGYTF
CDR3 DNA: TGTGCCAGCAGTGCGCCCCGGGAGGGCAGGGACGGCTACACCTTC

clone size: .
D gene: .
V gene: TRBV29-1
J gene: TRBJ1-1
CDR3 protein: CSVEGGQNTEAFF
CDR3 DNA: TGCAGCGTTGAAGGGGGCCAGAACACTGAAGCTTTCTTT

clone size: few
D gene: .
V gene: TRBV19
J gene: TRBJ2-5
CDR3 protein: CASSEAGATQYF
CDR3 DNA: TGTGCCAGTAGTGAGGCAGGGGCGACCCAGTACTTC

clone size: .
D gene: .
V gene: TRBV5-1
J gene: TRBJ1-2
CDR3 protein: CASSLAPGHGYTF
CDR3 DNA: TGCGCCAGCAGCTTGGCCCCGGGGCATGGCTACACCTTC

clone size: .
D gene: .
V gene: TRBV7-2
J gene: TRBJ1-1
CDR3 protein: CASSWNPQAFEAFF
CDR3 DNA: TGTGCCAGCAGCTGGAACCCTCAGGCTTTTGAAGCTTTCTTT

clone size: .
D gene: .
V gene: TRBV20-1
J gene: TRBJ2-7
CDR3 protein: CSARDGSYEQYF
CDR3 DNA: TGCAGTGCTAGAGACGGTTCCTACGAGCAGTACTTC

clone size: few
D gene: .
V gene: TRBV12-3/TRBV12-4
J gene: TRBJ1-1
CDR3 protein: CASSFGGLGTEAFF
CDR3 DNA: TGTGCCAGCAGTTTTGGGGGGCTGGGAACTGAAGCTTTCTTT

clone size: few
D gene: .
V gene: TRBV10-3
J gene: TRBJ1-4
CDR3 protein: CAISDTAEKLFF
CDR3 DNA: TGTGCCATCAGTGATACAGCGGAAAAACTGTTTTTT

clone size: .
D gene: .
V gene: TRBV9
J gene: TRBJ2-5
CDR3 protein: CASSVDNQRWTQYF
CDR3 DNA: TGTGCCAGCAGCGTGGATAACCAAAGATGGACCCAGTACTTC

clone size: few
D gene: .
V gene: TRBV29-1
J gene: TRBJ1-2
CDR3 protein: CSVEAPGQRQGYTF
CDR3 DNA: TGCAGCGTTGAGGCACCGGGACAACGTCAGGGCTACACCTTC

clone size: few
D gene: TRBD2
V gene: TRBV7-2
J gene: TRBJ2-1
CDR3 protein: CASSLWGTSGTYNEQFF
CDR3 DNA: TGTGCCAGCAGCTTATGGGGAACTAGCGGGACCTACAATGAGCAGTTCTTC

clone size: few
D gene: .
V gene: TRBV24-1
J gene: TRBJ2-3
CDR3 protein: CATRGPGADTQYF
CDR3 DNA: TGTGCCACCAGGGGACCGGGGGCAGATACGCAGTATTTT

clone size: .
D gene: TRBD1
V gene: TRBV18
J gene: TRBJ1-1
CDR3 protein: CASSRQGQTEAFF
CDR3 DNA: TGTGCCAGCTCACGACAGGGACAGACTGAAGCTTTCTTT

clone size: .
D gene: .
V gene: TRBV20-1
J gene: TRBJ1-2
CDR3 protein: CSAPLQGENYGYTF
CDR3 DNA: TGCAGTGCCCCCCTGCAGGGAGAAAACTATGGCTACACCTTC

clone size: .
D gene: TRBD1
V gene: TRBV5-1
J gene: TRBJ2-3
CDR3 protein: CASSLTGGQGSDTQYF
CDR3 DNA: TGCGCCAGCAGCCTGACAGGGGGCCAGGGATCAGATACGCAGTATTTT

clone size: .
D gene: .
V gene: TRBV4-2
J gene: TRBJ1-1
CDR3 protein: CASSQEIGPTAAFF
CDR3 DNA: TGTGCCAGCAGCCAGGAAATAGGGCCGACGGCAGCTTTCTTT

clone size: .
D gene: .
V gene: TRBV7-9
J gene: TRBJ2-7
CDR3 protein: CASSLGTADSYEQYF
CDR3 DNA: TGTGCCAGCAGCTTAGGGACGGCAGACTCCTACGAGCAGTACTTC

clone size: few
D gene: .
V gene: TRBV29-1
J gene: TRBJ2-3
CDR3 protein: CSVEGGGTDTQYF
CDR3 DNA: TGCAGCGTTGAAGGGGGTGGTACAGATACGCAGTATTTT

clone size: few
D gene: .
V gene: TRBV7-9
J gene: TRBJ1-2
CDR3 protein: CASSPHLGGYTF
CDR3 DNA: TGTGCCAGCAGCCCCCACCTGGGTGGCTACACCTTC

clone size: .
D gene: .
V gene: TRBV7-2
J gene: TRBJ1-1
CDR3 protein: CASSSYDGTEAFF
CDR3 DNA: TGTGCCAGCAGCTCATACGATGGGACTGAAGCTTTCTTT

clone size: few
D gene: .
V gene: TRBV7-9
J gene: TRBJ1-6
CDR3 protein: CASSLVPGSPLHF
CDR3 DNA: TGTGCCAGCAGCTTAGTTCCGGGTTCACCCCTCCACTTT

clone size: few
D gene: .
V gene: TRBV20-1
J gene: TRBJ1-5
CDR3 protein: CSARDDRGGNQPQHF
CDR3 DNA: TGCAGTGCTAGAGATGACCGCGGCGGCAATCAGCCCCAGCATTTT

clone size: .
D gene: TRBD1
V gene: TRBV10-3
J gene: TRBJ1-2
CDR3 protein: CAISRDREMGYTF
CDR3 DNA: TGTGCCATCAGTCGAGACAGGGAAATGGGCTACACCTTC

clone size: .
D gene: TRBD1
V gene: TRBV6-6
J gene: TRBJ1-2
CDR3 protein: CAIPRTGTNYGYTF
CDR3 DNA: TGTGCCATCCCGAGGACAGGGACTAACTATGGCTACACCTTC

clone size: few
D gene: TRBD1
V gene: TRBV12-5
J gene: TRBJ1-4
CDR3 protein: CASGLINRGATNEKLFF
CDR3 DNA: TGTGCTAGTGGTTTGATTAACAGGGGTGCAACTAATGAAAAACTGTTTTTT

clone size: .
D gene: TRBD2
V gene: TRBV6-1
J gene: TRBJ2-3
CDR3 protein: CASSGSGDTDTQYF
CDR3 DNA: TGTGCCAGCAGTGGTAGCGGGGACACAGATACGCAGTATTTT

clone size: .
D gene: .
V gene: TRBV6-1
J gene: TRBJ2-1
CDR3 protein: CASSRLGGARLSNEQFF
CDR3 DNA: TGTGCCAGCAGTCGTTTGGGGGGCGCGCGATTATCCAATGAGCAGTTCTTC

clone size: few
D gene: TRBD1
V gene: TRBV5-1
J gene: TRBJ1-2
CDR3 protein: CASSLGQGSSGYTF
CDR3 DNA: TGCGCCAGCAGCCTGGGACAGGGGTCAAGTGGCTACACCTTC

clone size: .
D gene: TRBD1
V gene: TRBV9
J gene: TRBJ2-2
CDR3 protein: CASSVATGGSTGELFF
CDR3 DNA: TGTGCCAGCAGCGTAGCCACAGGGGGGAGCACCGGGGAGCTGTTTTTT

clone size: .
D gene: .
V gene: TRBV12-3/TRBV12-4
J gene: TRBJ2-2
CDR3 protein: CASGQSYGTGELFF
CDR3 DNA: TGTGCCAGCGGGCAGAGCTACGGCACCGGGGAGCTGTTTTTT

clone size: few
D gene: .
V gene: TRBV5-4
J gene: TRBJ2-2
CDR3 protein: CASSYSPTGELFF
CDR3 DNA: TGTGCCAGCAGCTACAGCCCCACCGGGGAGCTGTTTTTT

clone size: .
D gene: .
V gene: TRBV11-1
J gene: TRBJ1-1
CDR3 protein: CASSSRHLMNTEAFF
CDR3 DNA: TGTGCCAGCAGCTCCCGACACCTCATGAACACTGAAGCTTTCTTT

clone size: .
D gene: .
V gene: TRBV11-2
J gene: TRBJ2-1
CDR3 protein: CASSAAGQRNEQFF
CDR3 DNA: TGTGCCAGCAGCGCAGCGGGACAGCGCAATGAGCAGTTCTTC

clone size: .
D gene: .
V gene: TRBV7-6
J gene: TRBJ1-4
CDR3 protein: CASSLGDRQLFF
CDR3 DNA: TGTGCCAGCAGCTTGGGTGACAGGCAACTGTTTTTT

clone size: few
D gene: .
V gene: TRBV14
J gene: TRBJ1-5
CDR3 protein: CASSQDPGRSWFKPQHF
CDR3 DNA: TGTGCCAGCAGCCAAGATCCCGGCAGGTCGTGGTTTAAGCCCCAGCATTTT

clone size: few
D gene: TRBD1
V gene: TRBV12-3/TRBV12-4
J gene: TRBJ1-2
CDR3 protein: CASSEQGANGYTF
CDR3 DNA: TGTGCCAGCAGCGAACAGGGGGCCAATGGCTACACCTTC

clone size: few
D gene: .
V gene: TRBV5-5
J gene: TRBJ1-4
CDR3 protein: CASSLPNREPNEKLFF
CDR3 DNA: TGTGCCAGCAGCTTGCCTAACAGGGAACCTAATGAAAAACTGTTTTTT

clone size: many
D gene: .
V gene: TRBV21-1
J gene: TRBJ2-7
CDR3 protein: CASPFAEQYF
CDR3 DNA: TGTGCCAGCCCTTTCGCAGAGCAGTACTTC

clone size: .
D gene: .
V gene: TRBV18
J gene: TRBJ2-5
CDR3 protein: CASSPHPGETQYF
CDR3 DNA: TGTGCCAGCTCCCCTCACCCGGGAGAGACCCAGTACTTC

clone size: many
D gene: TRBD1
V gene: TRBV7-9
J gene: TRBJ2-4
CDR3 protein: CASSIQGTIQYF
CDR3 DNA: TGTGCCAGCAGCATACAGGGGACCATTCAGTACTTC

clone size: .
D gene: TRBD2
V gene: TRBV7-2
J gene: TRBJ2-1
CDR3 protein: CASSPKLAGRDNEQFF
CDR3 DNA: TGTGCCAGCAGCCCAAAACTAGCGGGGAGAGACAATGAGCAGTTCTTC

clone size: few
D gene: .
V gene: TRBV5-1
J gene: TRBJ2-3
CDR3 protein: CASSSTVQEDTQYF
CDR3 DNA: TGCGCCAGCAGCTCTACTGTCCAGGAAGATACGCAGTATTTT

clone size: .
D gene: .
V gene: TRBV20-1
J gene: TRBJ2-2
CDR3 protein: CSASTPGTRTGELFF
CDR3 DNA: TGCAGTGCTAGTACCCCCGGGACTCGCACCGGGGAGCTGTTTTTT

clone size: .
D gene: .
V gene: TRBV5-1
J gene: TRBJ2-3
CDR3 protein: CASSFMGSPDTQYF
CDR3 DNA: TGCGCCAGCAGCTTCATGGGGTCCCCAGATACGCAGTATTTT

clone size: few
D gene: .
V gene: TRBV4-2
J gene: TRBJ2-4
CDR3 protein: CASSQEWRGWAKNIQYF
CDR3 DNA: TGTGCCAGCAGCCAAGAATGGAGGGGATGGGCCAAAAACATTCAGTACTTC

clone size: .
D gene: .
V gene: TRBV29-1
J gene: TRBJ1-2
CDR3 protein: CSAVWGQGRTQDTF
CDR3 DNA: TGCAGCGCTGTTTGGGGGCAGGGACGGACTCAGGACACCTTC

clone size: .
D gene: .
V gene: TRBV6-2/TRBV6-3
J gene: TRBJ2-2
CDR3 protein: CASTPGPPFSGELFF
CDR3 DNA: TGTGCCAGCACCCCGGGACCTCCATTTTCCGGGGAGCTGTTTTTT

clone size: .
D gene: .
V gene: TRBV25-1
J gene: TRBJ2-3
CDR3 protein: CASSERGTTTDTQYF
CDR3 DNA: TGTGCCAGCAGTGAAAGGGGGACCACTACAGATACGCAGTATTTT